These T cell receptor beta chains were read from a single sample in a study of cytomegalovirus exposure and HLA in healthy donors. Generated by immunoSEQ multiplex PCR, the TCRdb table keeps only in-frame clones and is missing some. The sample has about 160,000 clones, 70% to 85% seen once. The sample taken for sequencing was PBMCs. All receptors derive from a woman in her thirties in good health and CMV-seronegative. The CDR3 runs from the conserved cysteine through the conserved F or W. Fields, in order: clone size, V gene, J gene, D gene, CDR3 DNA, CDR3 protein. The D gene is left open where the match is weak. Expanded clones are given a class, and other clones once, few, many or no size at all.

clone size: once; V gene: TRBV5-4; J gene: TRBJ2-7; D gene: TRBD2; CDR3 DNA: TGTGCCAGCAGCGTAGGGACTAGCCTTTCCTACGAGCAGTACTTC; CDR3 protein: CASSVGTSLSYEQYF
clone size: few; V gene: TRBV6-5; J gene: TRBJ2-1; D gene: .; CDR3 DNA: TGTGCCAGCACCACCCGGGGTGGATACAATGAGCAGTTCTTC; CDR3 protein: CASTTRGGYNEQFF
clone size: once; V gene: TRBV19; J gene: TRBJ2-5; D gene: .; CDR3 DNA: TGTGCCAGTAGTGAGCCACTCCGGAGCCCCGAGACCCAGTACTTC; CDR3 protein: CASSEPLRSPETQYF
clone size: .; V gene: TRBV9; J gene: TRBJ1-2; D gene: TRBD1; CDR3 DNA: TGTGCCAGCAGCGAGGGACAGGCCCGGGGCTACACCTTC; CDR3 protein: CASSEGQARGYTF
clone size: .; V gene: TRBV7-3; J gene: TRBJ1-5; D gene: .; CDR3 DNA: TGTGCCAGCAGCTTAAGTCCCGGGTATAGCAATCAGCCCCAGCATTTT; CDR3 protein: CASSLSPGYSNQPQHF
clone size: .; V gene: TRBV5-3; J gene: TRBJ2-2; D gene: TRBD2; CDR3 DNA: TGTGCCAGAAGCATGGGGACTAGCACCTCGAACACCGGGGAGCTGTTTTTT; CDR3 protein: CARSMGTSTSNTGELFF
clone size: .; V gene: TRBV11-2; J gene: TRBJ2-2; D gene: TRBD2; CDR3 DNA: TGTGCCAGCGTCGAGCGGGGGGCGTGGGGGGAGCTGTTTTTT; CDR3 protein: CASVERGAWGELFF
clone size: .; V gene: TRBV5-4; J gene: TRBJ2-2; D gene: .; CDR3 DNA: TGTGCCAGCAGCTTGGGGCAGACGAACACCGGGGAGCTGTTTTTT; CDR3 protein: CASSLGQTNTGELFF
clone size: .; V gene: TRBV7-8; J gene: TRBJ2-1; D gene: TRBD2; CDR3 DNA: TGTGCCAGCTTACTAGCGGGGGTTAATGAGCAGTTCTTC; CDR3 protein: CASLLAGVNEQFF
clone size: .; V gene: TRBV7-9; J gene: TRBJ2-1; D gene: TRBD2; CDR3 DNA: TGTGCCAGCATCGATAGCGGGGCCCCCCGCAATGAGCAGTTCTTC; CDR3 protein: CASIDSGAPRNEQFF
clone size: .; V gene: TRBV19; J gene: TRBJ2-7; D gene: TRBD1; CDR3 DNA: TGTGCCAGTACCCTAGGCTCGGGGACAGGGATATACGAGCAGTACTTC; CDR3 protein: CASTLGSGTGIYEQYF
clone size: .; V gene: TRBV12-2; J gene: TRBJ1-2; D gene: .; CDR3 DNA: TGTGCAAGTCGCTCCGACAGGTTCCCACAAGGGGGCTACACCTTC; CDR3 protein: CASRSDRFPQGGYTF
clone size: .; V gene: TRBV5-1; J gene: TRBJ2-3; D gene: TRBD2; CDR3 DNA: TGCGCCAGCAGCTATGGACTAGCGGGATCCACAGATACGCAGTATTTT; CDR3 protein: CASSYGLAGSTDTQYF
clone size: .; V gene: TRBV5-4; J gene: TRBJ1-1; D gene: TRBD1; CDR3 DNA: TGTGCCAGCAGCGCGGGACAGCTCTACACTGAAGCTTTCTTT; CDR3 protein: CASSAGQLYTEAFF
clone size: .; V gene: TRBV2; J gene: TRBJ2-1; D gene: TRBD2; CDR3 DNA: TGTGCCAGCAGTGAAATACTAGCGGACAATGAGCAGTTCTTC; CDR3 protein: CASSEILADNEQFF
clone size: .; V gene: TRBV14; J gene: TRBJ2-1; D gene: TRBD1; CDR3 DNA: TGTGCCAGCAGCCAAGATTTAGGGGGCGAGGGGAATGAGCAGTTCTTC; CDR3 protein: CASSQDLGGEGNEQFF
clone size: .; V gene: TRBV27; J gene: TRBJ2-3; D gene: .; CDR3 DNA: TGTGCCAGCAGTTTAGCGGTCACAGATACGCAGTATTTT; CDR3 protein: CASSLAVTDTQYF
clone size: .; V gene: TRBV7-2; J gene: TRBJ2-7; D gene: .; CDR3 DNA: TGTGCCAGCAGTCTGGCGGGCGACCCTAGCTCCTACGAGCAGTACTTC; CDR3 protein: CASSLAGDPSSYEQYF
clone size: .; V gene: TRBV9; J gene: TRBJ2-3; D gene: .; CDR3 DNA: TGTGCCAGCAGCGTATTGGAGGAAAGCACAGATACGCAGTATTTT; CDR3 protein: CASSVLEESTDTQYF
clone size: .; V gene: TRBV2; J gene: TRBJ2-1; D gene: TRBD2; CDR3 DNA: TGTGCCAGCAGTCAGAGCGGGAGGGCGTACAATGAGCAGTTCTTC; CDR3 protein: CASSQSGRAYNEQFF
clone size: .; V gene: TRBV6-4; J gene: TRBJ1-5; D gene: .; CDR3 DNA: TGTGCCAGCAGGGATGACAGGTGTTATCAGCCCCAGCATTTT; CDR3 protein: CASRDDRCYQPQHF
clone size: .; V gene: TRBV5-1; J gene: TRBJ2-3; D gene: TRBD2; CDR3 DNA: TGCGCCACTTCGACTAGCGGGAGTGAAACAGATACGCAGTATTTT; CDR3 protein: CATSTSGSETDTQYF
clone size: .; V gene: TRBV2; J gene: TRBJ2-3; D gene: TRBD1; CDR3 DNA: TGTGCCAGCAGTAGACAGGGTTCCGCAGATACGCAGTATTTT; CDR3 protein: CASSRQGSADTQYF
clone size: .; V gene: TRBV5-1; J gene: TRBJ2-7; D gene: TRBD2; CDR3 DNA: TGCGCCAGCAGCTTGTTAGCGGGGGCGAACTACGAGCAGTACTTC; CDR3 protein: CASSLLAGANYEQYF
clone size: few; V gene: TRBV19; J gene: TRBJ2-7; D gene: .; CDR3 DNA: TGTGCCAGTAGTATCACCAGGGGCGACGAGCAGTACTTC; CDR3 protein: CASSITRGDEQYF
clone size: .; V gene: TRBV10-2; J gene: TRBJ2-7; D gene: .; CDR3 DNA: TGCGCCAGCAGTTCCTCGGCCTACGAGCAGTACTTC; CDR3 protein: CASSSSAYEQYF
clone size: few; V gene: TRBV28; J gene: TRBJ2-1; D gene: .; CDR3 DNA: TGTGCCAGCAGTCTGGACTGGAATTACAATGAGCAGTTCTTC; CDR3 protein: CASSLDWNYNEQFF
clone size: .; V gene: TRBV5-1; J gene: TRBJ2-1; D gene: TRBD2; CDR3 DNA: TGCGCCAGTGGGGGCAGCGGGGGTTACAATGAGCAGTTCTTC; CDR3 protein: CASGGSGGYNEQFF
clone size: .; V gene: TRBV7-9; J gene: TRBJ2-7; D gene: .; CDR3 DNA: TGTGCCAGCGGGGCCAGGGGCTACGAGCAGTACTTC; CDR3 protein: CASGARGYEQYF
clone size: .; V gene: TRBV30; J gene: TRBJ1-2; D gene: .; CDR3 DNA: TGTGCCTGGAACCTGTATGAGCGGGATGGCTACACCTTC; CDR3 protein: CAWNLYERDGYTF
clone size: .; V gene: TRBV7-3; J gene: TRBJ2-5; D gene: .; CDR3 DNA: TGTGCCAGCAGCCCGGGTCTTAGGGAGACCCAGTACTTC; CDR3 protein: CASSPGLRETQYF
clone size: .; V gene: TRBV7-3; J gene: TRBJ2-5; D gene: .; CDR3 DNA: TGTGCCAGCAGCTTTGGAGAGTTTGATGAGACCCAGTACTTC; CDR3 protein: CASSFGEFDETQYF
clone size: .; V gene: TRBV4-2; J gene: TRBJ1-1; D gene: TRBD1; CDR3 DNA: TGTGCCAGCAGCATGACAGGGAAAGCTTTCTTT; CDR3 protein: CASSMTGKAFF
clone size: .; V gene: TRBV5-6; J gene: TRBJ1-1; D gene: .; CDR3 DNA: TGTGCCAGCAGCTGGAAAGACAGGCCATGGAACACTGAAGCTTTCTTT; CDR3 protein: CASSWKDRPWNTEAFF
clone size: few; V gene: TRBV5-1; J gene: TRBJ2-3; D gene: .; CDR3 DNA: TGCGCCAGCAGCCCGCAGGGTCCGGATACGCAGTATTTT; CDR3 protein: CASSPQGPDTQYF
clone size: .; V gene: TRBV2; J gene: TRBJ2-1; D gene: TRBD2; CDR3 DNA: TGTGCCAGCAGTGGGCCTAGCGGGAGTTTCAATGAGCAGTTCTTC; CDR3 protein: CASSGPSGSFNEQFF
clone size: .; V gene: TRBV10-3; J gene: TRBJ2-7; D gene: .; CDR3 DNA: TGTGCCATCAGTGGAGAGGGAGCCGAGCAGTACTTC; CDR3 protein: CAISGEGAEQYF
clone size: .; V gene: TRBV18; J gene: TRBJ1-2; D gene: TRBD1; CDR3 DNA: TGTGCCAGCTCACCGGACAGGGGGCTGGACTATGGCTACACCTTC; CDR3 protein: CASSPDRGLDYGYTF
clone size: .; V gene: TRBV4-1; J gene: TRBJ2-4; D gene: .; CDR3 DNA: TGCGCCAGCAGCCAAGGTCGACCCTCAGGGAGGAAAAACATTCAGTACTTC; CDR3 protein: CASSQGRPSGRKNIQYF
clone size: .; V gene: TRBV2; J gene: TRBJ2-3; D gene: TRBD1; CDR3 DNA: TGTGCCAGCCGGGACAGGTCGGGCACAGATACGCAGTATTTT; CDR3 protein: CASRDRSGTDTQYF
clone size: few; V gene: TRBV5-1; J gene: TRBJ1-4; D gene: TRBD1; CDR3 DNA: TGCGCCAGCAGCCAACAGGGACAGGGGTACGAAAAACTGTTTTTT; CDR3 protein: CASSQQGQGYEKLFF
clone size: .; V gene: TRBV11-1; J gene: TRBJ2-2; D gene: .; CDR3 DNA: TGTGCCAGCAGCCGATGGGCAGGGTTAAACACCGGGGAGCTGTTTTTT; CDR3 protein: CASSRWAGLNTGELFF
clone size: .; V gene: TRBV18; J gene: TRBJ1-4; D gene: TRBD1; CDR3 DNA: TGTGCCAGCTCACCACTCATCGGACAGGGGAATGAAAAACTGTTTTTT; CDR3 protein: CASSPLIGQGNEKLFF
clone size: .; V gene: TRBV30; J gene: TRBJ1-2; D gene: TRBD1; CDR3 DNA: TGTGCCTGGAGGATAAGCGGGACAGGGGGGATCTATGGCTACACCTTC; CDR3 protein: CAWRISGTGGIYGYTF
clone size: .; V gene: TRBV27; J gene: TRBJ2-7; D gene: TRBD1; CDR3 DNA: TGTGCCAGCAGTTTGGGACAGGGTCTCTGGGAGCAGTACTTC; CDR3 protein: CASSLGQGLWEQYF
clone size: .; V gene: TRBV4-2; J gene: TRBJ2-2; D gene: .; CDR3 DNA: TGTGCCAGCAGCCGGGATCCGGGAACTAACACCGGGGAGCTGTTTTTT; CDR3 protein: CASSRDPGTNTGELFF
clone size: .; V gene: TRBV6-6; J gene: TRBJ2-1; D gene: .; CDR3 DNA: TGTGCCAGCAGTTCCGCATTATCGGGGGACGAGCAGTTCTTC; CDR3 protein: CASSSALSGDEQFF
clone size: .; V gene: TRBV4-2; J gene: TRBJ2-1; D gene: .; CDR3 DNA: TGTGCCAGCAGCGCGGGGAATGAGCAGTTCTTC; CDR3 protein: CASSAGNEQFF
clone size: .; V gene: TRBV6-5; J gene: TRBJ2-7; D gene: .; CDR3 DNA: TGTGCCAGCAGTTGGCCACGGGGCGAGGGGGCCTACGAGCAGTACTTC; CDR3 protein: CASSWPRGEGAYEQYF
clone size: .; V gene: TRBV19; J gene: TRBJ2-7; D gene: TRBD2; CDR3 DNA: TGTGCCAGTAGTCAACTAGCGGTGAGCTCCTACGAGCAGTACTTC; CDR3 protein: CASSQLAVSSYEQYF
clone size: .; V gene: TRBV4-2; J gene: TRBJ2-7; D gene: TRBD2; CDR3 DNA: TGTGCCAGCAGCCAAGATGAAGGGGAACTAGCGGGAGATTACGAGCAGTACTTC; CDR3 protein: CASSQDEGELAGDYEQYF
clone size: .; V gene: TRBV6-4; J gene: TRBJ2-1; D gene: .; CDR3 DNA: TGTGCCAGCACCCCCCATGCGAGCTCCTACAATGAGCAGTTCTTC; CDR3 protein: CASTPHASSYNEQFF
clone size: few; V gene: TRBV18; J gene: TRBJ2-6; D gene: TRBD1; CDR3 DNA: TGTGCCAGCTCACGGGACAGGTCCTACTCTGGGGCCAACGTCCTGACTTTC; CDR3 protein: CASSRDRSYSGANVLTF
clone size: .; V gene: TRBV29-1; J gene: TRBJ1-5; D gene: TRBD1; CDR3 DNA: TGCAGCGTCGCACAGGGGGGCAATCAGCCCCAGCATTTT; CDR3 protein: CSVAQGGNQPQHF